This T cell receptor beta chain emerged from a study of early T cells in non-severe SARS-CoV-2 infection (TCRdb year 2021). Some background on the complete study: Because TCR sequencing was done on bulk RNA from unsorted whole blood, the alpha and beta chains could not be paired. What the study reported, not specific to this receptor: VDJdb matching was skewed toward anti-spike CD8 responses and likely underestimated virus-specific expansions by missing private and CD4 specificities.

The germline V gene specifies SGHRS as CDR1 and YFSETQ as CDR2. The junction shows trimming of 0 bases on V and 5 bases on J, plus 5 bases between the germline ends. From the cysteine up to the phenylalanine, the CDR3 has a length of 12 residues. CDR3 DNA only is kept here, 36 bases in frame from base 1. This clonotype was seen ten or more times. Its antigen is currently not known. Base qualities were left out, and no much larger clone turns up one base away. This was a case-control study nested in a cohort of healthcare workers in London, UK, who had nasopharyngeal swab PCR tests and blood samples taken every week. Healthcare workers were recruited during the week of the UK lockdown, between 23 and 31 March 2020, and followed weekly for up to about 15 weeks. Libraries were built with 5' RACE. For sequencing, a NextSeq 500 was employed. To correct for sequencing error and PCR bias, the TCR library protocol tagged individual cDNA molecules with unique molecular identifiers. TCR alpha and beta chains were both sequenced, and the abundances of alpha and beta sequences in each sample were closely correlated with each other. The source study handled its data this way. Decombinator V4 was used to perform V gene, J gene and CDR3 annotation of TCR sequences. TCRs were defined as expanded if a significant change between any two time points was detected under a Poisson model with p below 0.0001. TCR abundances were normalised to the total number of TCRs sequenced in each sample and reported as counts per million. MAIT TCRs were defined by TRAV1-2 paired with TRAJ12, TRAJ20 or TRAJ33, and iNKT TCRs by TRAV10 paired with TRAJ18. VDJdb, accessed 1 November 2021, was searched for CMV, EBV and SARS-CoV-2 annotated TCRs, with TCRs annotated for multiple antigens excluded. TCRdb reran the public reads through fastp at Q25 and MiXCR, keeping productive beta chains. When rows share a CDR3 protein, they turn into one entry using the most common DNA and genes. Clone size and V and J calls follow TCRdb, not the original study. The sample table holds fewer than 65,000 distinct CDR3 sequences, of which over 9.5% were seen once. Of the sample, just over 4.5% falls within the top ten clones.

The TCR comes from an adult who was a healthcare worker with PCR-confirmed SARS-CoV-2 infection or an uninfected control (not recorded which). Sequencing was carried out using whole blood. Here the chain combines TRBV5-1 and TRBJ1-1, with the D segment identity uncertain. The sequenced DNA: TGCGCCAGCAGCTTGGGGAAGACTGAAGCTTTCTTT. The resulting protein is CASSLGKTEAFF. The full variable domain, with segments outside the CDR3 supplied by the reference TRBV5-1 and TRBJ1-1 proteins, appears as KAGVTQTPRYLIKTRGQQVTLSCSPISGHRSVSWYQQTPGQGLQFLFEYFSETQRNKGNFPGRFSGRQFSNSRSEMNVSTLELGDSALYLCASSLGKTEAFFGQGTRLTVV.